Presented here are 7 T cell receptor beta chains from one specimen sequenced in a study of blood T cell repertoires in COVID-19. Generated by immunoSEQ multiplex PCR, the TCRdb table keeps only in-frame clones and is missing some. Of under 250,000 clones in the sample, 89% were seen once. Sequencing was performed on peripheral blood. The receptors were gathered from a man in his sixties who had recovered from COVID-19.

V and J are TRBV18 and TRBJ2-4, with D maybe TRBD1 (5 bases). Germline CDR1 and CDR2: KGHSH and LQKENI. The CDR3 contains 14 residues. V was pared by 6 bases and J by 3 bases, with 12 bases between. Here the CDR3 DNA reads TGTGCCAGCTCCTCTCAGGGCAACAAAAACATTCAGTACTTC. It specifies CASSSQGNKNIQYF.

Only a few counts were recorded for this clone. This rearrangement joins TRBV7-9 to TRBJ1-2; TRBD1 agrees at 7 bases. The CDR3 loop spans 15 amino acids. Trimming cost V 5 bases and J 0 bases; bases outside gene matches: 6. The germline V gene encodes CDR1 SEHNR and CDR2 FQNEAQ (reference sequence). CDR3 protein: CASSQQGPTNYGYTF. DNA for the CDR3: TGTGCCAGCAGCCAACAGGGGCCAACTAACTATGGCTACACCTTC.

The rearrangement joins TRBV12-3 or TRBV12-4 to TRBJ2-3, with TRBD1 identical over 8 bases. J lost 11 bases, V lost 6 bases, and 7 bases had no gene match. The CDR3 length is 12 residues. DNA for the CDR3: TGTGCCAGCAGAGACACAGGGGGTCGGCAGTATTTT. Protein: CASRDTGGRQYF.

This chain links TRBV6-2 or TRBV6-3 with TRBJ1-6; 12 bases match TRBD1. The V segment lost 2 bases and the J segment 0 bases; nucleotides outside the gene matches: 8. The length of the CDR3 is 20 residues. Germline V gives CDR1 MNHEY, CDR2 SVGEGT. The CDR3 here is CASSYLGTGGWSSYNSPLHF. The DNA of the CDR3 is TGTGCCAGCAGTTACCTCGGGACAGGGGGCTGGAGCTCCTATAATTCACCCCTCCACTTT.

V gene TRBV10-3 combines with J gene TRBJ2-7; TRBD1 matches 10 bases. In germline, CDR1 is ENHRY, CDR2 SYGVKD. This CDR3 contains 12 residues. V trimming: 10 bases; J trimming: 6 bases; junction bases outside the gene matches: 6. The chain's CDR3 is CATGTGEFEQYF. CDR3 bases: TGTGCCACCGGGACAGGGGAGTTCGAGCAGTACTTC.

V usage is TRBV6-5 and J usage is TRBJ2-1, with D perhaps matching TRBD1 (5 bases). Germline lookup yields CDR1 MNHEY and CDR2 SVGAGI. CDR3 length: 14 residues. Deletions cut 8 bases from V and 3 bases from J, with 14 bases between. The CDR3 nucleotides are TGTGCCAGCTCCTTTGACAGACTCTACAATGAGCAGTTCTTC. Translation gives CASSFDRLYNEQFF.

This clone is a singleton in its sample. V is TRBV5-1 and J is TRBJ2-2, with D possibly being TRBD1 (6 bases). CDR1 and CDR2 (germline): SGHRS, YFSETQ. The V and J ends lost 4 bases and 3 bases respectively, with 13 bases between them. CDR3 length equals 15 residues. CDR3 sequence (DNA): TGCGCCAGCAGCCAGCAGGGGATATACACCGGGGAGCTGTTTTTT. It codes for CASSQQGIYTGELFF. The full variable domain, completed using reference TRBV5-1 and TRBJ2-2, is KAGVTQTPRYLIKTRGQQVTLSCSPISGHRSVSWYQQTPGQGLQFLFEYFSETQRNKGNFPGRFSGRQFSNSRSEMNVSTLELGDSALYLCASSQQGIYTGELFFGEGSRLTVL.